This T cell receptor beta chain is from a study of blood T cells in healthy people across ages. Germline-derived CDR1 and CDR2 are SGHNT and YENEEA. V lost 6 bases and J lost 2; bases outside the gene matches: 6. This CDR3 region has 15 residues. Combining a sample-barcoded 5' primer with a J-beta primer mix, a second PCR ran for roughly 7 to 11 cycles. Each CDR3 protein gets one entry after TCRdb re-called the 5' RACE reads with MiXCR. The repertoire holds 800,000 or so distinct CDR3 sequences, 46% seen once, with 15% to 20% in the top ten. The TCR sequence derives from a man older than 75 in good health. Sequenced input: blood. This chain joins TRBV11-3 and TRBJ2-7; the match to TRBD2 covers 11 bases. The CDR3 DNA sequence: TGTGCCAGCAGGGACCCTAGCGGGAGGACCTACGAGCAGTACTTC. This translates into CASRDPSGRTYEQYF.